This is a list of T cell receptor beta chains from one sample in a study of blood T cell repertoires in COVID-19. The data were produced by immunoSEQ multiplex PCR, yet TCRdb's version contains in-frame clones alone and is incomplete. This repertoire shows more than 85,000 clones, around 80% found once; its top ten account for 3% to 4%. The sequencing input was peripheral blood. These receptors were taken from an elderly woman with acute or convalescent COVID-19. Both conserved end residues are part of each CDR3. Each record gives: D gene, V gene, CDR3 protein. The D gene is left open where the match is weak.

TRBD1 | TRBV3-1/TRBV3-2 | CASSPRTGRPSGNTIYF
TRBD2 | TRBV11-2 | CASSLRLAGAYEQYF
TRBD2 | TRBV7-3 | CASSLSSSGGQYNEQFF
TRBD1 | TRBV23-1 | CASRPRDRGYEQYF
TRBD1 | TRBV10-3 | CASQGRGQGPTGELFF
NA | TRBV4-3 | CASSQDVTYQAQHF
NA | TRBV7-2 | CASSGTGTYGYTF
TRBD2 | TRBV28 | CASSLSGGGSYEQYF
NA | TRBV7-9 | CASTLGSAYNERFF
TRBD1 | TRBV4-3 | CASSQAGTGGFYGYTF
NA | TRBV29-1 | CSVELGSAGGEQYF
NA | TRBV3-1/TRBV3-2 | CASSQRQSNGYTF
NA | TRBV4-1 | CASSHRLAETQYF
TRBD1 | TRBV5-1 | CASSLNTGTGLDGYTF
TRBD2 | TRBV30 | CAWSWGGETQYF
TRBD1 | TRBV10-2 | CASSEWDRVSEAFF
NA | TRBV11-2 | CASSLRLTENTIYF
TRBD1 | TRBV12-5 | CASGPGQGAYEQYF
NA | TRBV5-4 | CASSSPGEAFF
NA | TRBV5-1 | CASSLADYNTGELFF
NA | TRBV5-1 | CASSPASGTGYGYTF
TRBD2 | TRBV29-1 | CSVLAGAYNEQFF
TRBD1 | TRBV6-1 | CASSETGASTDTQYF
TRBD2 | TRBV5-1 | CASSSGGAGRAEFF
NA | TRBV13 | CASSLFQGINEQYF
TRBD2 | TRBV6-2/TRBV6-3 | CASSSGLAASNEQFF
NA | TRBV27 | CASSFSYSATDTQYF
NA | TRBV28 | CASGQGRGSYGYTF
NA | TRBV10-3 | CAISPDLTSFSGYTF
TRBD2 | TRBV27 | CASSLLASGGYEQYF
NA | TRBV9 | CASSLAGAGNTIYF
TRBD1 | TRBV11-2 | CASSSGQGFSPLHF
TRBD2 | TRBV6-4 | CASSSLAGGTDTQYF
NA | TRBV12-3/TRBV12-4 | CASTADGNEKLFF
TRBD2 | TRBV5-1 | CASSPWGTSGGEEKGAYNEQFF
NA | TRBV28 | CASTKPPDSREAFF
NA | TRBV27 | CASSLRLPISYNEQFF
TRBD2 | TRBV3-1/TRBV3-2 | CASSQDRTSSPYF
NA | TRBV19 | CASSIWDWELAGELFF
NA | TRBV28 | CASSFRQEVPTF
NA | TRBV5-4 | CASSLVGTDTQYF
TRBD2 | TRBV6-4 | CASSASGRASDTQYF
TRBD1 | TRBV19 | CASTNAGTANTEAFF
TRBD1 | TRBV30 | CAWRGTGRDIQYF
NA | TRBV6-5 | CAIRLGAPNYGYTF
NA | TRBV24-1 | CATSDGALEAFF
NA | TRBV28 | CASRNLGSYGYTF
NA | TRBV11-3 | CASRNGQKSTEAFF
TRBD1 | TRBV28 | CASSGTGAYGYTF
NA | TRBV30 | CAWTNTNSPLHF
TRBD2 | TRBV7-9 | CAAERGGVETQYF
NA | TRBV5-6 | CASSLSGTDTQYF
TRBD1 | TRBV9 | CASSVGASRTGEQYF
NA | TRBV6-6 | CASSREGGGEKLFF
NA | TRBV5-1 | CASSLVGGRQETQYF
TRBD1 | TRBV3-1/TRBV3-2 | CASSQMQGAIGGYTF
NA | TRBV4-1 | CASSQERSGYYEQYF
TRBD1 | TRBV12-3/TRBV12-4 | CASSFDRGTTQYF
TRBD1 | TRBV18 | CASSFRTGQGIAGANVLTF